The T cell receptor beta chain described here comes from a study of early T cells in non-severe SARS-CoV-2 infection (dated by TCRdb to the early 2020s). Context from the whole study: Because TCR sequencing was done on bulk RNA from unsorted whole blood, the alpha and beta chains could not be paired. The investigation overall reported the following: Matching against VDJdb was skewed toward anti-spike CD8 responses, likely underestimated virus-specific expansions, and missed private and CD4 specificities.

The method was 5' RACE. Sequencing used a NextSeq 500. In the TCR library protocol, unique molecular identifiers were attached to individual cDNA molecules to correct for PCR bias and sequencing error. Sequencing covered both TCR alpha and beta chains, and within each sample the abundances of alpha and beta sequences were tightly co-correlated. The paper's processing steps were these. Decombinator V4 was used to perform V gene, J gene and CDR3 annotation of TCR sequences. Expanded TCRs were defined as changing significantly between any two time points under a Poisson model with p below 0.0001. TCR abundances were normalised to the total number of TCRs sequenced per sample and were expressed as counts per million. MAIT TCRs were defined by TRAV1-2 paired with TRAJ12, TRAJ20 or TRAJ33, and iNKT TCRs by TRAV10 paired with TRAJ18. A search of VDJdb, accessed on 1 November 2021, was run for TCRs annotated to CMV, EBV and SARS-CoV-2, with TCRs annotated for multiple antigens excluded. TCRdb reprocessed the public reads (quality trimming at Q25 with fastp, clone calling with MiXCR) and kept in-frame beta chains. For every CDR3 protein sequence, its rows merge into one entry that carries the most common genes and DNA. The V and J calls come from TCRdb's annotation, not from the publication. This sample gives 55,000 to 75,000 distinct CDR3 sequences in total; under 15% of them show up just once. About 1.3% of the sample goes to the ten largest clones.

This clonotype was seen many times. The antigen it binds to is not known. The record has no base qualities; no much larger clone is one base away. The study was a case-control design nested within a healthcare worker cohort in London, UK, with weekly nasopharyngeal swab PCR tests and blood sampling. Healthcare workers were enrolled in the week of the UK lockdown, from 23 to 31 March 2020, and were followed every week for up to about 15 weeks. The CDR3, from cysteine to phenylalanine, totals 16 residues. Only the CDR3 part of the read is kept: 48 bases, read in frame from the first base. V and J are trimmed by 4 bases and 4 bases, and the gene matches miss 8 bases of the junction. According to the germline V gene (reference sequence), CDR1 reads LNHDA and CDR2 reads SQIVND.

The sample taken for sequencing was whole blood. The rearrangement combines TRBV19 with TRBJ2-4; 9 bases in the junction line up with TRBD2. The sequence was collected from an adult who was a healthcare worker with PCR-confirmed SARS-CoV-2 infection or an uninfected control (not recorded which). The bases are TGTGCCAGTAGTACCATTAGCGGGGGTGAGAAAAACATTCAGTACTTC. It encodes CASSTISGGEKNIQYF.